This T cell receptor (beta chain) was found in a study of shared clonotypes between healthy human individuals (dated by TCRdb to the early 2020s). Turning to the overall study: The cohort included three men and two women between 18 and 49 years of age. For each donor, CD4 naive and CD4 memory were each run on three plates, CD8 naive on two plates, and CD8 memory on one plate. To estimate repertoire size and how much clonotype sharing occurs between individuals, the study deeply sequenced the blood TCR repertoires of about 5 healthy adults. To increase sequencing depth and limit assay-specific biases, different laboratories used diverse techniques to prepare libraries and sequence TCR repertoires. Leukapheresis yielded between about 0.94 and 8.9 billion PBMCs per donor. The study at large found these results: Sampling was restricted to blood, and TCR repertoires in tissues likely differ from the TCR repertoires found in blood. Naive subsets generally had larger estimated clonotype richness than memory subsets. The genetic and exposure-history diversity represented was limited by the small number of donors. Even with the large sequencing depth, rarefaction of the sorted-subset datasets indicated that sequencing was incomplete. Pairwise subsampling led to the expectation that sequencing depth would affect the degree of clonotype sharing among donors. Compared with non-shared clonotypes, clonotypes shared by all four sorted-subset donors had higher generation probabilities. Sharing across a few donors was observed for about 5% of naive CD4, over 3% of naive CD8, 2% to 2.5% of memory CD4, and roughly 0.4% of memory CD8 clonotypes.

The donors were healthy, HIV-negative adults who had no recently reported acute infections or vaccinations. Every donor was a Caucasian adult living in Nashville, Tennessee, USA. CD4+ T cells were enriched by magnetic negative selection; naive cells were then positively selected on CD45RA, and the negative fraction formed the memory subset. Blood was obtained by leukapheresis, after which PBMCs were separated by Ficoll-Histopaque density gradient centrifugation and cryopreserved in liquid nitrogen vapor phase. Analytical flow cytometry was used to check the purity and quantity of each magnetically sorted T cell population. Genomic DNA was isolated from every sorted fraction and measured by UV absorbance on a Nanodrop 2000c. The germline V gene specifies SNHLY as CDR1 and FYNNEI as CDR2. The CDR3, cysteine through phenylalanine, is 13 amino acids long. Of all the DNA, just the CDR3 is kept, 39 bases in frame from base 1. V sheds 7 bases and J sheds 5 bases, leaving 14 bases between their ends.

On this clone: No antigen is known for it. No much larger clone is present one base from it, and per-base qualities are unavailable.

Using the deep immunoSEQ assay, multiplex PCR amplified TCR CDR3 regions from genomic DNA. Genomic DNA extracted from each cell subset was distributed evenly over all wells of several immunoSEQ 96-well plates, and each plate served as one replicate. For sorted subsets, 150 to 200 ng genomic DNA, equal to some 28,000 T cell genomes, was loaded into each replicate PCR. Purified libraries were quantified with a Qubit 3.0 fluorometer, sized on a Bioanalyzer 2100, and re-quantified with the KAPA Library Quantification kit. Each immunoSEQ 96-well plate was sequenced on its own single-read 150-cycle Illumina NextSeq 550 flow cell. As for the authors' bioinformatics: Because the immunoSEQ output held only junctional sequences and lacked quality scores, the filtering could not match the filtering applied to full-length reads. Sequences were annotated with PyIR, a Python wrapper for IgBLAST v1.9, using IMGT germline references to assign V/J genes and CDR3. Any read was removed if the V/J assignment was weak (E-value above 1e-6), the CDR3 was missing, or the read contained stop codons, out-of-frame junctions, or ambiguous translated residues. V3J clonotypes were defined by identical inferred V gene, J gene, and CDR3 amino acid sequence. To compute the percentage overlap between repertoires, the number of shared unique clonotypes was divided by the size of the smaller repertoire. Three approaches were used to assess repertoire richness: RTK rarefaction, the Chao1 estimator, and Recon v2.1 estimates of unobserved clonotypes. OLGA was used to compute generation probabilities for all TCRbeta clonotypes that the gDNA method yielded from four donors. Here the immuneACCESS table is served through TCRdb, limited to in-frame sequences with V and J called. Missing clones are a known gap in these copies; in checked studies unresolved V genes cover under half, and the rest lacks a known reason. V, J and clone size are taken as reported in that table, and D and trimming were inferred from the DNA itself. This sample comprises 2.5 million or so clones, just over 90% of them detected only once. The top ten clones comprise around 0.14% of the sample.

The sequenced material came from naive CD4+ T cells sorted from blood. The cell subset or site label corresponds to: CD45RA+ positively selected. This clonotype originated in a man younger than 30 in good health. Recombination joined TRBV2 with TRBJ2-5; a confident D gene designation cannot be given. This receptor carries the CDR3 CASKTASRETQYF. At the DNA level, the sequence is TGTGCCAGCAAGACGGCATCCAGGGAGACCCAGTACTTC.